This TCR beta chain was identified during a study of T cell responses to AZD1222 COVID-19 vaccine. It was second doses at about 4 or about 12 weeks that were pooled. Study-level findings and limits: Spike as a whole was targeted by vaccine-associated CD4 TCRs, dominant at 160-218 and 743-854.

This CDR3 has 17 residues. V lost 4 bases, J lost 1 base, and 10 bases stayed unmatched. Germline lookup yields CDR1 SGDLS and CDR2 YYNGEE. Sequenced by immunoSEQ multiplex PCR; TCRdb stores in-frame clones only, minus some. The sample consists of roughly 50,000 clones, about nine tenths of them appearing once. On this clone: Its antigen is undetermined.

This clonotype originated in an adult who received the AZD1222 COVID-19 vaccine. The gene calls are TRBV9 and TRBJ2-2; 7 bases agree with TRBD1. The source was peripheral blood, collected 28 days after the second AZD1222 dose. The CDR3 region is CASSIQRQGRNTGELFF. Written as DNA, the CDR3 is TGTGCCAGCAGCATCCAACGACAGGGCCGGAACACCGGGGAGCTGTTTTTT.